Presented here are 22 T cell receptor beta chains from one specimen sequenced in a study of neoadjuvant anti-PD-1 for oral cavity cancer. Libraries were prepared by immunoSEQ multiplex PCR; TCRdb keeps only in-frame clonotypes and omits some of them. In the table there are 6,000 or so clones, 55% of which are singletons. Described time point: after neoadjuvant nivolumab, at surgical resection. The input for sequencing was tumor tissue, taken after nivolumab (anti-PD-1) treatment. Receptor source: a person between 35 and 79 years old with oral cavity squamous cell carcinoma.

The chain uses TRBV10-1 and TRBJ2-5, with TRBD1 identical over 8 bases. Losses at the gene ends were 7 bases for V and 0 bases for J; bases not matched to a gene: 10. The CDR3 has 16 amino acids. Looked up from germline, CDR1 is WNHNN and CDR2 is SYGVQD (reference sequence). The CDR3 nucleotides read TGCGCCAGCATAAACCAGGACAGGGTGGACCAAGAGACCCAGTACTTC. Residues: CASINQDRVDQETQYF.

This clone has just a few counts. The chain is built from TRBV10-1 and TRBJ2-2; the D gene could be TRBD1 or TRBD2 (5 bases each). Germline V gene data show CDR1 as WNHNN and CDR2 as SYGVQD (reference sequence). The CDR3 extends over 13 amino acids. V was shortened by 6 bases and J by 4 bases, with 9 bases between the two germline ends. The CDR3: CASSRDPTGELFF. CDR3 coding DNA: TGCGCCAGCAGCAGGGACCCCACCGGGGAGCTGTTTTTT.

The chain joins TRBV27 to TRBJ1-2; possible D gene TRBD1, 5 bases. Germline V gives CDR1 MNHEY, CDR2 SMNVEV (reference sequence). The CDR3 is 14 amino acids. Trimming pared 3 bases from V and 7 bases from J, leaving 15 bases between. The CDR3 is CASSLGQGRGGYTF. Here the CDR3 DNA reads TGTGCCAGCAGTTTGGGTCAGGGAAGGGGTGGCTACACCTTC.

The rearrangement joins TRBV2 to TRBJ2-5; 9 bases are shared with TRBD1. From germline, CDR1 is SNHLY and CDR2 FYNNEI. The CDR3 loop spans 16 amino acids. Trimming at V came to 6 bases and at J to 3 bases, leaving 11 bases not matched to a gene. CDR3 DNA sequence: TGTGCCAGCAGCCTTGAGAAGGGACAGGGCAAAGAGACCCAGTACTTC. Encoded protein: CASSLEKGQGKETQYF.

This clone was picked up a small number of times. The J gene is TRBJ2-1, the V gene TRBV27; 7 bases line up with TRBD1. CDR3 length equals 16 residues. Germline V gives CDR1 MNHEY, CDR2 SMNVEV (reference sequence). V trimming: 6 bases; J trimming: 2 bases; junction bases outside the gene matches: 10. The CDR3 nucleotides read TGTGCCAGCAGGACCGTACAGGGGTCTGCCTACAATGAGCAGTTCTTC. The encoded protein is CASRTVQGSAYNEQFF.

This clone was detected only a few times. The chain links TRBV11-2 to TRBJ2-1; the D call may be TRBD1 or TRBD2 (6 bases each). CDR1 SGHAT and CDR2 FQNNGV come from the germline V gene. CDR3 length: 13 amino acids. V was trimmed by 3 bases and J by 7 bases, leaving 10 bases between them. The CDR3 region is CASSFGGGNEQFF. The CDR3 DNA follows: TGTGCCAGCAGCTTCGGGGGCGGGAATGAGCAGTTCTTC.

This chain joins TRBV4-2 and TRBJ2-5; 12 bases match TRBD2. V dropped 4 bases and J dropped 7; count of bases not matched to a gene: 13. CDR1 is LGHNA and CDR2 is YNFKEQ in the germline V gene. CDR3 length equals 17 residues. The CDR3 DNA sequence: TGTGCCAGCAGCCTTGACCCTATGACTAGCGGGGGAGGGACCCAGTACTTC. This encodes CASSLDPMTSGGGTQYF.

The chain joins TRBV6-5 to TRBJ1-4; no clear D. Germline V gives CDR1 MNHEY, CDR2 SVGAGI. V dropped 5 bases and J dropped 7 bases, with 11 bases sitting between them. The CDR3 sequence is 13 residues long. The CDR3 region is CASSEVQPEKLFF. The CDR3, as DNA: TGTGCCAGCAGTGAAGTACAGCCTGAAAAACTGTTTTTT.

The chain combines TRBV6-5 with TRBJ1-1; D perhaps matches TRBD1 (6 bases). Germline CDR1 is MNHEY and CDR2 is SVGAGI. V dropped 4 bases and J dropped 1 base, with 10 bases sitting between them. This CDR3 is built from 14 residues. The CDR3 DNA follows: TGTGCCAGCAGTTGGGGACAACAGAACACTGAAGCTTTCTTT. Translated, it gives CASSWGQQNTEAFF.

The chain is built from TRBV11-2 and TRBJ2-1; D gene ambiguous. CDR3 length: 12 amino acids. Trimming took off 5 bases at V and 8 bases at J, with 10 bases between the two ends. From germline, CDR1 is SGHAT and CDR2 FQNNGV. CDR3 loop: CASSPFPHEQFF. DNA for the CDR3: TGTGCCAGCAGCCCGTTTCCCCATGAGCAGTTCTTC.

The J gene is TRBJ1-6, the V gene TRBV6-1, with TRBD1 matching over 9 bases. The CDR3 spans 14 residues. V was clipped by 5 bases and J by 8 bases; unmatched bases: 4. CDR1 is MNHNS and CDR2 is SASEGT in the germline V gene. The CDR3 region has the DNA TGTGCCAGCAGTCGGGACAGGGTTGATTCACCCCTCCACTTT. Residues: CASSRDRVDSPLHF.

The CDR3 DNA is TGTGCCTGGCTTTTCCCAGGGGCCCCGGGAAACACCATATATTTT. Amino acids: CAWLFPGAPGNTIYF. This chain joins TRBV30 and TRBJ1-3, with a weak D call TRBD1 (6 bases). The V end lost 5 bases, the J end lost 4 bases, and 18 bases lay between the germline ends. The CDR3 has 15 amino acids. Germline V gives CDR1 GTSNPN, CDR2 SVGIG (reference sequence).

The V call is TRBV5-1, the J call TRBJ2-1; 9 nucleotides align to TRBD2. Germline values: CDR1 SGHRS, CDR2 YFSETQ. Germline trimming cut 1 base from V and 2 bases from J; bases unmatched to any gene: 4. The CDR3 is made up of 16 amino acids. CDR3 nucleotide sequence: TGCGCCAGCAGCTTGAGGGAGCGGGGGGCCTACAATGAGCAGTTCTTC. Protein: CASSLRERGAYNEQFF.

The V call is TRBV30, the J call TRBJ2-5, with D maybe TRBD2 (6 bases). CDR1 is GTSNPN, CDR2 SVGIG, per germline (reference sequence). V lost 2 bases to trimming and J lost 4 bases, with 11 bases between them. CDR3 length equals 13 residues. DNA for the CDR3: TGTGCCTGGAGTCGGCGGGAACGAGAGACCCAGTACTTC. It yields the protein CAWSRRERETQYF.

This chain joins TRBV7-3 and TRBJ2-3, with D possibly being TRBD1 (5 bases). Germline-derived CDR1 and CDR2 are SGHTA and FQGTGA. The CDR3 totals 13 residues. The V end lost 7 bases, the J end lost 4 bases, and 12 bases lay between the germline ends. CDR3 protein: CASTSGNPDTQYF. CDR3 DNA: TGTGCCAGCACCTCAGGGAACCCAGATACGCAGTATTTT.

J is TRBJ1-5 and V is TRBV6-6, with D hard to call. CDR1 is MNHNY, CDR2 SVGAGI, per germline (reference sequence). CDR3 length equals 12 residues. V lost 0 bases and J 7 bases, leaving 4 bases between the germline ends. In DNA form, the CDR3 reads TGTGCCAGCAGTTACTCGGCCCAGCCCCAGCATTTT. It is translated as CASSYSAQPQHF.

This clone was recorded a few times. The chain couples TRBV5-1 to TRBJ2-5; 7 bases map to TRBD1. From germline, CDR1 is SGHRS and CDR2 YFSETQ. The CDR3 contains 14 residues. The V segment lost 6 bases and the J segment 3 bases; nucleotides outside the gene matches: 8. The CDR3 DNA reads TGCGCCAGCACCTCCTGGACAGGCAAAGAGACCCAGTACTTC. It specifies CASTSWTGKETQYF.

This clone has a handful of counts. The chain employs TRBV21-1 and TRBJ2-6; the table's TRBD1 call for D was not verified on the DNA. TRBV21-1 is shown as a pseudogene. The CDR3 totals 17 residues. The CDR3 DNA reads TGTGCCAGCAGCAAGGGGGAAAGGGGGCTTGGGGCCAACGTCCTGACTTTC. Protein product: CASSKGERGLGANVLTF.

The rearrangement uses TRBV19 and TRBJ1-2; a weak D match, TRBD1 (6 bases). V dropped 7 bases and J dropped 8 bases, with 14 bases sitting between them. The germline gives CDR1 LNHDA, CDR2 SQIVND (reference sequence). The CDR3 contains 12 residues. CDR3 in amino acids: CASTEGGNGYTF. CDR3 coding DNA: TGTGCCAGTACGGAGGGGGGTAACGGCTACACCTTC.

This clone is labeled medium-sized (0.01 to 0.1%). The gene calls are TRBV25-1 and TRBJ1-2; D ambiguous. The CDR3 has 14 residues. The V gene lost 2 bases and the J gene lost 9 bases, with 16 bases spanning the gap. Per the germline V gene, CDR1 is MGHDK and CDR2 is SYGVNS. Here the CDR3 DNA reads TGTGCCAGCAGTGAAAGGGTGGACCTGACGAGCTACACCTTC. Translation gives CASSERVDLTSYTF.

The gene calls are TRBV29-1 and TRBJ2-3, with 14 bases fitting TRBD2. Germline V gene data show CDR1 as SQVTM and CDR2 as ANQGSEA. This CDR3 is 16 amino acids long. The V and J ends lost 8 bases and 3 bases, in that order; junction bases with no gene match: 10. CDR3 residues: CSIRATSGGATDTQYF. CDR3 DNA: TGCAGCATTCGGGCGACTAGCGGGGGGGCTACAGATACGCAGTATTTT.

This clone came up a few times. V usage is TRBV10-1 and J usage is TRBJ2-2, with 11 bases aligning to TRBD2. The CDR3 has 15 amino acids. J lost 5 bases, V lost 2 bases, and 1 base had no gene match. Germline loops: CDR1 WNHNN, CDR2 SYGVQD (reference sequence). The CDR3 sequence is CASSEGTSGTGELFF. The CDR3 nucleotides read TGCGCCAGCAGTGAGGGGACTAGCGGAACCGGGGAGCTGTTTTTT.